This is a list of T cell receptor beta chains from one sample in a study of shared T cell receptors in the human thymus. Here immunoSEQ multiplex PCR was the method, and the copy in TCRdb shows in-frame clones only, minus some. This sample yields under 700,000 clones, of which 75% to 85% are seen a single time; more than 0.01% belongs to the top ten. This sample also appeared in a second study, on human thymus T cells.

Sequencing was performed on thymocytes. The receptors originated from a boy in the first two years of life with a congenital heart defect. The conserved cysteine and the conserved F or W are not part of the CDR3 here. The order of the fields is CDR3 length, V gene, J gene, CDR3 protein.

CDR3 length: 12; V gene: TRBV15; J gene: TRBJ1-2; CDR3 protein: ATSRDPNRPGYT
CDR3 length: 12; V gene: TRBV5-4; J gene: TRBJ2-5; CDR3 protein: ASSSASPPETQY
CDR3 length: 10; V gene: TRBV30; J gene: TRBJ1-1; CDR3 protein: ACSAGGTEAF
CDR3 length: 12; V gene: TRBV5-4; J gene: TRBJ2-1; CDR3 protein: ASSLPGGYHEQF
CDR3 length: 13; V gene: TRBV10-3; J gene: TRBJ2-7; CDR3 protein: AISEVRTARDEQY
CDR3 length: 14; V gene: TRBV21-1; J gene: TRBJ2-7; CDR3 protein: ASSKPCEGKGYEQY
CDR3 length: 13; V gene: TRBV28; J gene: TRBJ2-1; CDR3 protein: ASSSGQGPYNEQF
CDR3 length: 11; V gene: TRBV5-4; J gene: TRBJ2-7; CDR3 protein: ASSWDRAHEQY
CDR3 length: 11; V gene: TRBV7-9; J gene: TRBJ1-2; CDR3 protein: ASSLSRADGYT
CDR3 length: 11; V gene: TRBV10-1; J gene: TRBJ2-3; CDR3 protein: ASSGDYTDTQY
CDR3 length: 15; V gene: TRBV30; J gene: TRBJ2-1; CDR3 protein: AWRGGASGSISNEQF
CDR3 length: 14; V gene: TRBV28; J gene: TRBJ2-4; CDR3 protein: ASSSGLPVAKNIQY
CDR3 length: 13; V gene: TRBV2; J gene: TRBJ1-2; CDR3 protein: ASSDLGGTTHGYT
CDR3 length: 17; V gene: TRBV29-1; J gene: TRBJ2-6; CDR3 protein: SVQSGTGGAMAGANVLT
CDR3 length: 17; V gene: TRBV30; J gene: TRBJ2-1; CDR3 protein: AWSVLPHHSRNENNEQF
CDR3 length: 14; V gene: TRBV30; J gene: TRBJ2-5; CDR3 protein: AWSVLSLVGGETQY
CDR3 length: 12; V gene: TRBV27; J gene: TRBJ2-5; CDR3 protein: ASSFVAGRETQY
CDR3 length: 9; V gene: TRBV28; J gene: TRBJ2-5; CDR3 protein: ASSLSETQY
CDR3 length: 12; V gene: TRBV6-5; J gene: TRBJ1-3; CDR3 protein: ASSPRGPGNTIY
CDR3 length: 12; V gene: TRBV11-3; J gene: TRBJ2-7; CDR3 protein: ASSFPGLAYEQY
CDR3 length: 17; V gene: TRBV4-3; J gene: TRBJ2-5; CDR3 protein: ASSQEVTTSGRRQETQY
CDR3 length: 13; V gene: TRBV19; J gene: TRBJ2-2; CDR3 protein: ASAPGQGNTGELF
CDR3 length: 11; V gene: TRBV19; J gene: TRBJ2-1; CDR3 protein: ASSMRPYNEQF
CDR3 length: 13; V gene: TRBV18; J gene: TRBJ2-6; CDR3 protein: ASSPSLVGANVLT
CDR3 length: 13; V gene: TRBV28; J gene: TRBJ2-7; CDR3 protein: ASRIYPGQTYEQY
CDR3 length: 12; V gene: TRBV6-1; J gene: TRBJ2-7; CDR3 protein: ASRKTGVPYEQY
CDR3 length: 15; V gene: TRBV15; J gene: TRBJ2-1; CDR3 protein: ATRKKASDAKDSEQF
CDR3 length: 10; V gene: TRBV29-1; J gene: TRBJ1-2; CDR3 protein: SVEAGFSGYT
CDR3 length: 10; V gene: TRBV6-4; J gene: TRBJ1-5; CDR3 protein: ASGQGNQPQH
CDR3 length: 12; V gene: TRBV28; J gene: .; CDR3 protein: ASSFLEGRDEQY
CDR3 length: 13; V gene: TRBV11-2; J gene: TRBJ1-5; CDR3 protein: ASSVGSGENQPQH
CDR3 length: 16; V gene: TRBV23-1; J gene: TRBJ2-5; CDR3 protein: ASSQSGGTSGSRRTQY
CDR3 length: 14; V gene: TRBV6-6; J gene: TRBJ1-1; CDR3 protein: ASSYGACFMNTEAF
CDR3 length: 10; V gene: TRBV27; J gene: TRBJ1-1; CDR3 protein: ATQGGNTEAF
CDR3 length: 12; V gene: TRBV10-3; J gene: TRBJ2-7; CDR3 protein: AISQNLGLGEQY
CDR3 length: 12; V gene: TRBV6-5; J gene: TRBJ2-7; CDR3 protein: ASSGQGVPYEQY
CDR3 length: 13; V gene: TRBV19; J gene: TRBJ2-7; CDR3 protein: ASSPHRGGSYEQY
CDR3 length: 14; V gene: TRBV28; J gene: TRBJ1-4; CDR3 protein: ASSGLGGLTNEKLF
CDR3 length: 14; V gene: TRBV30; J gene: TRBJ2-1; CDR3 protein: AWSVPREASYNEQF
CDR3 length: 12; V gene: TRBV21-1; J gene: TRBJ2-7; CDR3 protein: ASRNGGEVYEQY
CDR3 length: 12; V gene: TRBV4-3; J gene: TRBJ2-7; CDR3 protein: ASSQGTGTYEQY
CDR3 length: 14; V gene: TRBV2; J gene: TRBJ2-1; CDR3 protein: ASMSSGLAAYNEQF
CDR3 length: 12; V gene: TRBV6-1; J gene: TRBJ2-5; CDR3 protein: ASSEDSGWETQY
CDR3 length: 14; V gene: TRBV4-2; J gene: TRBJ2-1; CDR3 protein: ASSQVDTSGINEQF
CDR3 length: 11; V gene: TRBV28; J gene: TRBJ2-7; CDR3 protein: ASSLLLVNEQY
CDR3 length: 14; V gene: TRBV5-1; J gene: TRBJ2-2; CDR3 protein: ASSPSTRQNTGELF
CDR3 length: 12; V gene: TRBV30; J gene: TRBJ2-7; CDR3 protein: AWVATGAPYEQY
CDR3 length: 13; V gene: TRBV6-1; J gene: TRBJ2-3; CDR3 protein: ASSGTPREVDTQY
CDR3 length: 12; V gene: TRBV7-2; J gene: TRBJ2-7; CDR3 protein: ASSLSQGAYEQY
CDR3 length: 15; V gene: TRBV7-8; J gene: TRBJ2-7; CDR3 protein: ASSTGQTGPPNHEQY
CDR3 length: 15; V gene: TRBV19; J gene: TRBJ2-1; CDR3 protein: ASSIGASGRIYNEQF
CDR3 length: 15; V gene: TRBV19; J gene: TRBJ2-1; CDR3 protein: ASSNHRADFFYNEQF
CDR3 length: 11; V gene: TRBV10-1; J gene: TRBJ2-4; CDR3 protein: ASSAIEKNIQY
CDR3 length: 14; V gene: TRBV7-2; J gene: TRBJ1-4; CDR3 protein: ASSTSGGERNEKLF
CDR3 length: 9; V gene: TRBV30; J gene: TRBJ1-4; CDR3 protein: AWGGDEKLF
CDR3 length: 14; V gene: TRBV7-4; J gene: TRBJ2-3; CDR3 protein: ASSVKRTGSTDTQY
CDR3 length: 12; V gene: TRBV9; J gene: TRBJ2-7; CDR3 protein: ASSVGGIPYEQY
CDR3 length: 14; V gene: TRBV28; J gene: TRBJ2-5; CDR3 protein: ASNLPPTGTQETQY
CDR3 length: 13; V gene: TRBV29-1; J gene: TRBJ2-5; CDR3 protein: SVGPSRSNQETQY
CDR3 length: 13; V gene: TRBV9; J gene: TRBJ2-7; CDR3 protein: ASSVDWRPTYEQY